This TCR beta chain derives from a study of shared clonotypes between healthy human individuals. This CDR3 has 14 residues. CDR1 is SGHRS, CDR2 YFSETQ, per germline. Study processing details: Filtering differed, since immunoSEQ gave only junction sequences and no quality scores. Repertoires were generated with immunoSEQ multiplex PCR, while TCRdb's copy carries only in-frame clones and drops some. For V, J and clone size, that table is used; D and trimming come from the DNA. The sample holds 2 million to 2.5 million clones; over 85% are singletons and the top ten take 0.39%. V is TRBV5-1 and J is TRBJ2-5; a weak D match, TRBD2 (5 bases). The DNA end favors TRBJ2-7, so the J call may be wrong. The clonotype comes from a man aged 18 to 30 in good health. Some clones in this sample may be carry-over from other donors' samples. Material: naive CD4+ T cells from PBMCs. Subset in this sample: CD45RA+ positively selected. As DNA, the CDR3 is TGCGCCAGCAGCTTTAGAGGGAGAAAGGACGAGCAGTACTTC. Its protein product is CASSFRGRKDEQYF.